This passage covers 24 T cell receptor beta chains from one sample sequenced in a study of shared clonotypes between healthy human individuals. The data were produced by immunoSEQ multiplex PCR, yet TCRdb's version contains in-frame clones alone and is incomplete. The repertoire holds 2 million to 2.5 million clones, with roughly 93% as singletons. The sequenced sample consisted of naive CD4+ T cells from PBMCs. Sample subset: CD45RA+ positively selected. Source of these receptors: a man between 18 and 35 years old in good health. Some clones in this sample may be carry-over from other donors' samples.

The V gene is TRBV28, the J gene TRBJ1-4, with TRBD1 as a possible D gene (6 bases). Germline assignment: CDR1 MDHEN and CDR2 SYDVKM. V shed 3 bases and J shed 1 base, with 9 bases lying between them. This CDR3 is 15 amino acids long. CDR3 DNA: TGTGCCAGCAGTTTTACAGGGAGAACTAATGAAAAACTGTTTTTT. The encoded protein is CASSFTGRTNEKLFF.

The rearrangement uses TRBV11-2 and TRBJ2-6; tentative D call: TRBD1 (5 bases). The CDR3 runs to 16 residues. The germline V and J ends were trimmed by 4 bases and 0 bases, with 10 bases remaining between them. Germline CDR1 and CDR2: SGHAT and FQNNGV. The CDR3 reads CASSSRQNSGANVLTF. The CDR3, as DNA: TGTGCCAGCAGCTCCCGACAGAACTCTGGGGCCAACGTCCTGACTTTC.

On this clone itself: The sample has other DNA sequences that encode this CDR3 too. This rearrangement joins TRBV5-1 to TRBJ2-2, with 11 bases aligning to TRBD2. The germline CDR1 and CDR2 sequences are SGHRS and YFSETQ. CDR3 length equals 15 residues. V was pared by 1 base and J by 6 bases, with 2 bases of the junction left unmatched. CDR3: CASSLLAGGPGELFF. For the CDR3, the DNA is TGCGCCAGCAGCTTGTTAGCGGGAGGGCCCGGGGAGCTGTTTTTT.

This chain joins TRBV6-1 and TRBJ2-3, with D perhaps TRBD2 (7 bases). The V gene's germline CDR1 is MNHNS and CDR2 SASEGT. Trimming shortened V by 7 bases and J by 1 base, and 12 bases separated the two germline ends. The CDR3 is made up of 14 amino acids. The CDR3 DNA follows: TGTGCCAGCACTGGGGGGGCACGCACAGATACGCAGTATTTT. Translated, it gives CASTGGARTDTQYF.

V gene TRBV15 combines with J gene TRBJ2-2; 7 bases match TRBD1. CDR1 is LNHNV, CDR2 YYDKDF, per germline (reference sequence). V shed 0 bases, J shed 1 base, and the junction held 5 bases outside the gene matches. This CDR3 spans 17 amino acids. The CDR3 nucleotides are TGTGCCACCAGCAGAGATGGACAGGACAGGAACACCGGGGAGCTGTTTTTT. Protein: CATSRDGQDRNTGELFF.

V gene TRBV7-2 combines with J gene TRBJ2-5; TRBD1 is a possible D gene (5 bases). The CDR3 is 14 residues long. V lost 3 bases and J lost 2, with 10 bases in between. CDR1 and CDR2 (germline): SGHTA, FQGNSA. CDR3 protein: CASSFLGAQETQYF. CDR3 DNA: TGTGCCAGCAGCTTTCTAGGGGCGCAAGAGACCCAGTACTTC.

This chain connects TRBV18 to TRBJ1-1; TRBD1 matches 9 bases. The CDR3 totals 15 residues. Germline CDR1 and CDR2: KGHSH and LQKENI. V was clipped by 5 bases and J by 0 bases; unmatched bases: 4. CDR3: CASSTGQGMNTEAFF. CDR3 sequence (DNA): TGTGCCAGCTCAACAGGACAGGGGATGAACACTGAAGCTTTCTTT.

This chain connects TRBV19 to TRBJ1-5, with D possibly TRBD1 on 6 matching bases. Germline values: CDR1 LNHDA, CDR2 SQIVND (reference sequence). This CDR3 has 15 residues. V lost 3 bases, J lost 3 bases, and 12 bases lay in between. The CDR3 is CASSIGGSLNQPQHF. In DNA, the CDR3 is TGTGCCAGTAGTATTGGGGGCAGTCTCAATCAGCCCCAGCATTTT.

The chain links TRBV6-6 to TRBJ2-7; D unresolved. The V gene lost 4 bases and the J gene lost 3 bases, with 10 bases spanning the gap. CDR3 length equals 13 residues. Per the germline V gene, CDR1 is MNHNY and CDR2 is SVGAGI (reference sequence). CDR3 DNA sequence: TGTGCCAGCAGTTCCCAATACGACTACGAGCAGTACTTC. It translates to CASSSQYDYEQYF.

The gene calls are TRBV7-8 and TRBJ1-3, with no clear D. The CDR3 extends over 17 amino acids. Germline-derived CDR1 and CDR2 are SGHVS and FQNEAQ. V lost 1 base, J lost 4 bases, and 17 bases lay in between. DNA for the CDR3: TGTGCCAGCAGCTTAGTCGGCGGCAGTTCGAACGGAAACACCATATATTTT. Protein sequence: CASSLVGGSSNGNTIYF.

This clone was seen once. The genes are TRBV6-1 and TRBJ1-2, with unresolved D. This CDR3 is built from 15 residues. The germline V gene has CDR1 MNHNS and CDR2 SASEGT. V gave up 3 bases and J gave up 8 bases, with 19 bases separating them. In nucleotides, the CDR3 is TGTGCCAGCAGTGATCTGGGAGACCGTGGACGGGGCTACACCTTC. Protein sequence: CASSDLGDRGRGYTF.

The chain uses TRBV7-9 and TRBJ2-3; 9 bases fit TRBD2. The trim removed 6 bases at V and 4 bases at J, leaving 5 bases unmatched. From germline, CDR1 is SEHNR and CDR2 FQNEAQ (reference sequence). The CDR3 consists of 14 residues. The CDR3 DNA reads as TGTGCCAGCAGGCGACTAGCGGCCCCAGATACGCAGTATTTT. Protein sequence: CASRRLAAPDTQYF.

The chain combines TRBV6-1 with TRBJ2-5, with 7 bases matching TRBD1. This CDR3 has 14 amino acids. After removal of 7 bases from V and 5 bases from J, the junction contained 10 bases not matched to a gene. CDR1 is MNHNS, CDR2 SASEGT, per germline. CDR3 coding DNA: TGTGCCAGCACCCGGACAGGTCAAAGGGAGACCCAGTACTTC. It is translated as CASTRTGQRETQYF.

This chain links TRBV4-1 with TRBJ2-1; TRBD2 aligns across 7 bases. CDR1 is MGHRA and CDR2 is YSYEKL in the germline V gene. The CDR3 is 17 residues long. Germline trimming cut 4 bases from V and 8 bases from J; bases unmatched to any gene: 17. CDR3 protein: CASSRPLSGGSGDEQFF. In DNA form, the CDR3 reads TGCGCCAGCAGCCGGCCCCTAAGCGGCGGGAGCGGTGATGAGCAGTTCTTC.

Notes on this clone: Different DNA sequences within this sample yield the same CDR3. The chain uses TRBV5-1 and TRBJ2-1; a possible D gene is TRBD2 (6 bases). Germline CDR1 reads SGHRS; CDR2 reads YFSETQ. This CDR3 is built from 14 residues. Trimming pared 2 bases from V and 3 bases from J, leaving 9 bases between. The CDR3 protein is CASSLGTGYNEQFF. The CDR3 DNA reads TGCGCCAGCAGCTTAGGGACTGGCTACAATGAGCAGTTCTTC. The complete variable domain, with remaining parts taken from reference TRBV5-1 and TRBJ2-1, reads KAGVTQTPRYLIKTRGQQVTLSCSPISGHRSVSWYQQTPGQGLQFLFEYFSETQRNKGNFPGRFSGRQFSNSRSEMNVSTLELGDSALYLCASSLGTGYNEQFFGPGTRLTVL.

J is TRBJ1-3 and V is TRBV7-2; tentatively, D is TRBD1 (5 bases). The CDR3 has 15 residues. Trimming took off 0 bases at V and 0 bases at J, with 6 bases between the two ends. Germline V CDR1 and CDR2: SGHTA, FQGNSA. CDR3 region: CASSLAQGSGNTIYF. Here the CDR3 DNA reads TGTGCCAGCAGCTTAGCCCAGGGCTCTGGAAACACCATATATTTT.

V is TRBV28 and J is TRBJ1-5; TRBD1 is a possible D gene (6 bases). The germline V and J ends were trimmed by 6 bases and 3 bases, with 15 bases remaining between them. This CDR3 has 15 residues. The germline gives CDR1 MDHEN, CDR2 SYDVKM. CDR3 DNA sequence: TGTGCCAGCAGCGTGGGGGGGCTCAACAATCAGCCCCAGCATTTT. This codes for CASSVGGLNNQPQHF.

The gene calls are TRBV6-4 and TRBJ2-3; perhaps TRBD2 as D (7 bases). The V end lost 6 bases, the J end lost 3 bases, and 13 bases lay between the germline ends. CDR1 and CDR2 from the germline V gene are MRHNA and SNTAGT. CDR3 size: 14 residues. CDR3 loop: CASRRGGRTDTQYF. For the CDR3, the DNA is TGTGCCAGCAGGAGGGGGGGCAGGACAGATACGCAGTATTTT.

Turning to this clone: Other DNA variants within this sample encode the same CDR3. J is TRBJ2-6 and V is TRBV7-3; tentatively, D is TRBD2 (5 bases). Trimming cost V 2 bases and J 0 bases, with 5 bases left between them. Germline V gives CDR1 SGHTA, CDR2 FQGTGA. This CDR3 is built from 15 residues. The DNA for the CDR3 is TGTGCCAGCAGCTTAGGAGGCTCTGGGGCCAACGTCCTGACTTTC. Translation gives CASSLGGSGANVLTF.

This rearrangement joins TRBV6-5 to TRBJ2-5; 8 nucleotides match TRBD1. Germline CDR1 is MNHEY and CDR2 is SVGAGI. This CDR3 has 13 residues. The V segment lost 5 bases and the J segment 7 bases; nucleotides outside the gene matches: 6. The CDR3 is CASSKTGGMTQYF. The CDR3 coding sequence is TGTGCCAGCAGTAAAACAGGGGGGATGACCCAGTACTTC.

A note on this clone: Other DNA sequences in this sample translate to the same CDR3. The J gene is TRBJ2-5, the V gene TRBV6-5; D possibly uses TRBD1 or TRBD2 (6 bases each). Germline V CDR1 and CDR2: MNHEY, SVGAGI. The CDR3 loop spans 14 amino acids. Trimming took off 0 bases at V and 5 bases at J, with 10 bases between the two ends. The DNA for the CDR3 is TGTGCCAGCAGTTACTCAAGGGGGGCGGAGACCCAGTACTTC. Encoded protein: CASSYSRGAETQYF.

The genes are TRBV5-1 and TRBJ2-3; 8 bases match TRBD2. Germline V gene data show CDR1 as SGHRS and CDR2 as YFSETQ. The CDR3 is made up of 17 amino acids. Trimming at V came to 4 bases and at J to 2 bases, leaving 12 bases not matched to a gene. CDR3 DNA: TGCGCCAGCAGCGGCCCTAGCGGGTCTCCCGTCACAGATACGCAGTATTTT. Its translation: CASSGPSGSPVTDTQYF.

The J gene is TRBJ2-1, the V gene TRBV19, with D possibly TRBD2 on 6 matching bases. Germline V gives CDR1 LNHDA, CDR2 SQIVND (reference sequence). V lost 3 bases and J 5 bases, leaving 8 bases between the germline ends. This CDR3 comprises 13 residues. For the CDR3, the DNA is TGTGCCAGTAGTATGGGACTTCACAATGAGCAGTTCTTC. This translates into CASSMGLHNEQFF. The variable domain in full, with the rest retrieved from reference TRBV19 and TRBJ2-1, is DGGITQSPKYLFRKEGQNVTLSCEQNLNHDAMYWYRQDPGQGLRLIYYSQIVNDFQKGDIAEGYSVSREKKESFPLTVTSAQKNPTAFYLCASSMGLHNEQFFGPGTRLTVL.

This chain connects TRBV5-1 to TRBJ2-1, with a possible D match to TRBD2 (5 bases). The CDR3 loop spans 15 amino acids. Trimming took 4 bases from V and 4 from J, leaving 15 bases between them. Germline-derived CDR1 and CDR2 are SGHRS and YFSETQ. The CDR3 DNA follows: TGCGCCAGCAGCCCCGAAGAGCGGATATACAATGAGCAGTTCTTC. This gives the protein CASSPEERIYNEQFF. Supplemented by reference TRBV5-1 and TRBJ2-1, the full variable domain reads KAGVTQTPRYLIKTRGQQVTLSCSPISGHRSVSWYQQTPGQGLQFLFEYFSETQRNKGNFPGRFSGRQFSNSRSEMNVSTLELGDSALYLCASSPEERIYNEQFFGPGTRLTVL.